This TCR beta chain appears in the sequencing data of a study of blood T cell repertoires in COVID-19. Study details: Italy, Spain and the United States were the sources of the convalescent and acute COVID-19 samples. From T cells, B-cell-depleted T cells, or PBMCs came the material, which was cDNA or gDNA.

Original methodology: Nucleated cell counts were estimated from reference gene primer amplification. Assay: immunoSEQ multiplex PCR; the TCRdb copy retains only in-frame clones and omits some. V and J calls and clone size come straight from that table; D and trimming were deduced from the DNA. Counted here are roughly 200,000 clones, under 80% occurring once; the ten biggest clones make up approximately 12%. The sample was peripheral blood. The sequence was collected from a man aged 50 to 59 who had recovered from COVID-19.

This CDR3 is CASSGLAGVRSYNEQFF. DNA of the CDR3: TGTGCCAGCAGCGGACTAGCGGGAGTGAGGTCCTACAATGAGCAGTTCTTC. This rearrangement joins TRBV9 to TRBJ2-1, with 12 bases identical to TRBD2. Trimming at V came to 3 bases and at J to 1 base, leaving 5 bases not matched to a gene. The length of the CDR3 is 17 residues. The germline CDR1 and CDR2 sequences are SGDLS and YYNGEE.